Listed below are T cell receptor beta chains from one sample, sequenced in a study of blood T cell repertoires in COVID-19. Method: immunoSEQ multiplex PCR; TCRdb's copy keeps in-frame clones and lacks some. Of about 150,000 clones in the sample, over 80% are singletons; the top ten hold around 6.2%. The sequenced sample consisted of PBMCs or T cells enriched from blood (not recorded which). These receptors were collected from a woman in her 40s who had recovered from COVID-19. The CDR3 runs from the conserved cysteine through the conserved F or W. D genes are given only for firm matches. Some rows have no size entry. The others give once, few or many, or a class for an expanded clone.

V	J	D	size	CDR3	DNA
TRBV5-5	TRBJ2-7	TRBD1	few	CASSPGTGVTYEQYF	TGTGCCAGCAGCCCCGGGACAGGGGTCACCTACGAGCAGTACTTC
TRBV2	TRBJ1-4	-	-	CASGGGVGKGEKLFF	TGTGCCAGCGGGGGGGGAGTTGGGAAGGGTGAAAAACTGTTTTTT
TRBV19	TRBJ2-1	-	-	CASSEYNEQFF	TGTGCCAGCAGCGAGTACAATGAGCAGTTCTTC
TRBV6-5	TRBJ1-2	-	-	CASSREVHGYTF	TGTGCCAGCTCGCGGGAGGTCCATGGCTACACCTTC
TRBV30	TRBJ2-7	-	-	CAWSRGSEQYF	TGTGCCTGGAGTAGGGGATCCGAGCAGTACTTC
TRBV30	TRBJ2-7	TRBD1	-	CAWSAGQGANEQYF	TGTGCCTGGAGTGCCGGACAGGGGGCGAACGAGCAGTACTTC
TRBV16	TRBJ1-2	-	-	CASSQSVVMDYGYTF	TGTGCCAGCAGCCAATCAGTAGTGATGGACTATGGCTACACCTTC
TRBV5-1	TRBJ2-5	TRBD2	-	CASSRLAGVGETQYF	TGCGCCAGCAGCAGACTAGCGGGGGTCGGGGAGACCCAGTACTTC
TRBV11-2	TRBJ2-1	TRBD1	-	CASSPWTGEGNEQFF	TGTGCCAGCAGCCCTTGGACAGGGGAAGGCAATGAGCAGTTCTTC
TRBV29-1	TRBJ1-2	TRBD1	-	CSVGGQGTVPNGYTF	TGCAGCGTTGGGGGACAGGGGACCGTCCCAAATGGCTACACCTTC
TRBV4-2	TRBJ2-3	-	-	CASSQKQGTDTQYF	TGTGCCAGCAGCCAAAAACAGGGTACAGATACGCAGTATTTT
TRBV13	TRBJ2-1	-	-	CASTRIGGNEQFF	TGTGCCAGCACCCGGATCGGCGGCAATGAGCAGTTCTTC
TRBV3-1/TRBV3-2	TRBJ1-1	TRBD1	-	CASSPTGPNTEAFF	TGTGCCAGCAGCCCGACAGGGCCGAACACTGAAGCTTTCTTT
TRBV18	TRBJ1-1	TRBD1	-	CASSPQGADEAFF	TGTGCCAGCTCACCCCAGGGGGCGGATGAAGCTTTCTTT
TRBV1	TRBJ1-2	-	-	CTSSQDPGQGLEICGYTF	TGCACCAGCAGCCAAGATCCGGGACAGGGGCTGGAGATTTGTGGCTACACCTTC
TRBV5-4	TRBJ2-2	TRBD1	-	CASSTWDRQNTGELFF	TGTGCCAGCAGCACCTGGGACAGGCAGAACACCGGGGAGCTGTTTTTT
TRBV5-1	TRBJ1-3	-	few	CASSLGQGNTIYF	TGCGCCAGCAGCTTGGGACAGGGAAACACCATATATTTT
TRBV7-9	TRBJ2-1	TRBD2	-	CASSQALAGDNEQFF	TGTGCCAGCAGCCAAGCCCTAGCGGGAGACAATGAGCAGTTCTTC
TRBV30	TRBJ2-5	TRBD2	few	CAWGRGADQETQYF	TGTGCCTGGGGGCGGGGGGCCGATCAAGAGACCCAGTACTTC
TRBV4-2	TRBJ1-5	-	-	CASSQEEFNQPQHF	TGTGCCAGCAGCCAAGAGGAGTTTAATCAGCCCCAGCATTTT
TRBV27	TRBJ2-1	TRBD2	-	CASSLRASGSGNEQFF	TGTGCCAGCAGTTTAAGAGCTAGCGGGAGTGGAAATGAGCAGTTCTTC
TRBV28	TRBJ2-2	TRBD2	once	CASSLGGENTGELFF	TGTGCCAGCAGTTTAGGGGGGGAGAACACCGGGGAGCTGTTTTTT
TRBV2	TRBJ1-3	-	-	CASRARQALWIGIYF	TGTGCCAGCAGGGCCCGACAGGCGCTCTGGATTGGCATATATTTT
TRBV5-1	TRBJ2-5	-	-	CASSFPNARDSPQETQYF	TGCGCCAGCAGCTTTCCAAACGCCAGGGATTCCCCTCAAGAGACCCAGTACTTC
TRBV5-1	TRBJ2-3	-	-	CASTPDSSTDTQYF	TGCGCCAGCACCCCGGACAGTAGCACAGATACGCAGTATTTT
TRBV5-1	TRBJ2-7	TRBD2	once	CASRLRLAGGDSYEQYF	TGCGCCAGCCGCCTCCGACTAGCGGGAGGCGACTCCTACGAGCAGTACTTC
TRBV7-3	TRBJ2-3	TRBD2	once	CASSLRVAGAGTDTQYF	TGTGCCAGCAGCTTAAGGGTAGCGGGAGCAGGGACAGATACGCAGTATTTT
TRBV11-2	TRBJ2-3	TRBD2	-	CASSPGTSWSTDTQYF	TGTGCCAGCAGCCCCGGGACTAGCTGGTCCACAGATACGCAGTATTTT
TRBV27	TRBJ1-1	TRBD1	few	CASSSTGQANTEAFF	TGTGCCAGCAGTTCCACTGGACAGGCTAACACTGAAGCTTTCTTT
TRBV2	TRBJ1-5	TRBD1	-	CASRADRAGSQPQHF	TGTGCCAGCAGAGCGGACAGGGCTGGGAGTCAGCCCCAGCATTTT
TRBV29-1	TRBJ1-1	-	-	CSVEGVNTEAFF	TGCAGCGTTGAGGGAGTCAACACTGAAGCTTTCTTT
TRBV9	TRBJ1-2	-	-	CASSRPGTPYGYTF	TGTGCCAGCAGCCGACCCGGGACTCCCTATGGCTACACCTTC
TRBV4-1	TRBJ2-7	TRBD2	-	CASSQVGTSGYEQYF	TGCGCCAGCAGCCAAGTGGGGACTAGCGGGTACGAGCAGTACTTC
TRBV9	TRBJ1-3	-	-	CASSGERSSGNTIYF	TGTGCCAGCAGCGGCGAGAGAAGCTCTGGAAACACCATATATTTT
TRBV30	TRBJ1-1	-	-	CAWSKSTEAFF	TGTGCCTGGAGTAAGAGCACTGAAGCTTTCTTT
TRBV4-1	TRBJ2-3	-	-	CASSQSRSLSTDTQYF	TGCGCCAGCAGCCAATCTCGGTCACTTAGCACAGATACGCAGTATTTT
TRBV5-5	TRBJ1-1	-	-	CASSRQKEAFF	TGTGCCAGCAGCCGACAAAAAGAAGCTTTCTTT
TRBV7-2	TRBJ1-6	TRBD1	-	CASSRVAGGVWNSPLHF	TGTGCCAGCAGCCGTGTGGCAGGGGGCGTGTGGAATTCACCCCTCCACTTT
TRBV3-1/TRBV3-2	TRBJ2-7	-	once	CASSQFEREQYF	TGTGCCAGCAGCCAATTCGAGCGCGAGCAGTACTTC